This T cell receptor beta chain was identified in a study of cytomegalovirus exposure and HLA in healthy donors. The germline V gene has CDR1 SGHRS and CDR2 YFSETQ. Trimming left V 2 bases short and J 10 bases short, with 13 bases between. This CDR3 is built from 14 residues. PCR used 60 Vbeta primers and 13 Jbeta primers. Only in-frame clones appear in the TCRdb table, and some are missing; sequencing was by immunoSEQ multiplex PCR. The profile shows about 230,000 clones, around four fifths of them singletons. This sequence joins TRBV5-1 and TRBJ1-6; D remains unclear. Sequencing was done on a sample of PBMCs. This clonotype originated in a middle-aged woman in good health and CMV-seronegative. CDR3 nucleotides: TGCGCCAGCAGCTTCGGGGAGGTCTCGTCACCCCTCCACTTT. Translated, it gives CASSFGEVSSPLHF.